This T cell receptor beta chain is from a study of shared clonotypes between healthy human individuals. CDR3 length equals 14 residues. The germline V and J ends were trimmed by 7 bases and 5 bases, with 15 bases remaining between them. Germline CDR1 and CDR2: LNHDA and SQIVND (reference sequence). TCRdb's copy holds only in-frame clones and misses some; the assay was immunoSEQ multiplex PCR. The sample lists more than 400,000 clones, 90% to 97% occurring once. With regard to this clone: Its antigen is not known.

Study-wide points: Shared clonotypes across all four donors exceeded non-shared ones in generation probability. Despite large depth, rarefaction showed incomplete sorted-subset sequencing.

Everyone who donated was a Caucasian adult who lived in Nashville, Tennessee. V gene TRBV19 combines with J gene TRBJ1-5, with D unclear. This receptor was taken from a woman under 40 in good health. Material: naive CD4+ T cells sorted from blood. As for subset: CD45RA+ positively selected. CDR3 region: CASTRRGMDQPQHF. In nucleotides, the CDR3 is TGTGCCAGTACCAGACGGGGAATGGATCAGCCCCAGCATTTT.